Listed here are 29 T cell receptor beta chains from one sample, sequenced in a study of blood T cell repertoires in COVID-19. Sequenced by immunoSEQ multiplex PCR; TCRdb stores in-frame clones only, minus some. The sample contains roughly 340,000 clones, about nine tenths of which appear only once. Sequences were obtained from peripheral blood. The receptors were sampled from a woman aged 70-85 years with COVID-19, enrolled during active disease.

J is TRBJ2-7 and V is TRBV18, with 7 nucleotides matching TRBD2. CDR1 and CDR2 (germline): KGHSH, LQKENI. The trim removed 2 bases at V and 5 bases at J, leaving 9 bases unmatched. The CDR3 is 15 residues long. CDR3 sequence (DNA): TGTGCCAGCTCACCATCAGGGAGGGGTCCGGACGAGCAGTACTTC. Encoded protein: CASSPSGRGPDEQYF.

This rearrangement joins TRBV7-2 to TRBJ1-2; 7 bases match TRBD1. V was pared by 5 bases and J by 8 bases, with 11 bases of the junction left unmatched. CDR3 length: 14 residues. The germline V gene has CDR1 SGHTA and CDR2 FQGNSA. CDR3 in amino acids: CASSPQRDRAGYTF. Written as DNA, the CDR3 is TGTGCCAGCAGCCCCCAGAGAGACAGGGCCGGCTACACCTTC.

The chain joins TRBV30 to TRBJ2-7; D perhaps matches TRBD1 (5 bases). Germline lookup yields CDR1 GTSNPN and CDR2 SVGIG (reference sequence). The CDR3 is 12 residues long. The V end lost 2 bases, the J end lost 12 bases, and 17 bases lay between the germline ends. The CDR3 reads CAWSTAGFSWYF. The CDR3 region has the DNA TGTGCCTGGAGTACCGCAGGGTTTTCGTGGTACTTC.

The chain joins TRBV15 to TRBJ2-5; possible D gene TRBD1, 6 bases. Per the germline V gene, CDR1 is LNHNV and CDR2 is YYDKDF (reference sequence). V was pared by 0 bases and J by 0 bases, with 8 bases between. This CDR3 contains 15 residues. The CDR3 DNA follows: TGTGCCACCAGCAGAGATCGACAGGACCAAGAGACCCAGTACTTC. Residues: CATSRDRQDQETQYF.

The chain links TRBV5-4 to TRBJ1-1; TRBD1 agrees at 8 bases. Germline CDR1 is SGHNT and CDR2 is YYREEE (reference sequence). Trimming cost V 4 bases and J 6 bases; bases outside gene matches: 5. The CDR3 is made up of 13 amino acids. This chain's CDR3 is CASSTGQGPEAFF. CDR3 sequence (DNA): TGTGCCAGCAGCACCGGACAGGGACCTGAAGCTTTCTTT.

The V call is TRBV5-5, the J call TRBJ2-2; D may be TRBD1 (6 bases). V was trimmed by 5 bases and J by 7 bases, leaving 12 bases between them. Germline V gene data show CDR1 as SGHKS and CDR2 as YYEKEE (reference sequence). This CDR3 has 13 amino acids. The CDR3 bases are TGTGCCAGCAGTTCCCAGGGGAGCGGGGAGCTGTTTTTT. This codes for CASSSQGSGELFF.

The gene calls are TRBV2 and TRBJ2-3; 9 bases agree with TRBD2. The V segment lost 2 bases and the J segment 4 bases; nucleotides outside the gene matches: 7. CDR3 length: 16 amino acids. Per germline, CDR1 SNHLY and CDR2 FYNNEI. CDR3 sequence: CASSEYAGGPSDTQYF. The CDR3 coding sequence is TGTGCCAGCAGTGAATATGCGGGGGGGCCGTCAGATACGCAGTATTTT.

This chain joins TRBV13 and TRBJ2-7; TRBD1 is a possible D gene (6 bases). Germline V gene data show CDR1 as PRHDT and CDR2 as FYEKMQ (reference sequence). Deletions cut 0 bases from V and 7 bases from J, with 19 bases between. CDR3 length: 16 amino acids. CDR3 in amino acids: CASSLGLQGPQSEQYF. The CDR3 region has the DNA TGTGCCAGCAGCTTAGGGTTGCAGGGGCCCCAGTCGGAGCAGTACTTC.

The chain joins TRBV10-3 to TRBJ1-1; unclear D gene. V lost 5 bases, J lost 7 bases, and 11 bases lay in between. Germline CDR1 and CDR2: ENHRY and SYGVKD. This CDR3 spans 12 amino acids. CDR3: CAISYSGFEAFF. The CDR3 DNA reads TGTGCCATCAGTTATTCAGGTTTTGAAGCTTTCTTT.

The J gene is TRBJ2-3, the V gene TRBV11-1; D is ambiguous. Germline V gives CDR1 SGHAT, CDR2 FQDESV (reference sequence). There are 15 residues in the CDR3. V was clipped by 1 base and J by 1 base, with 9 bases between them. The CDR3 DNA is TGTGCCAGCAGCTTAGGGGCTGCAGGCACAGATACGCAGTATTTT. It codes for CASSLGAAGTDTQYF.

The V and J genes are TRBV2 and TRBJ2-1, with TRBD2 as a possible D gene (5 bases). The germline CDR1 and CDR2 sequences are SNHLY and FYNNEI. The CDR3 consists of 16 residues. V lost 2 bases and J lost 8, with 19 bases in between. The CDR3, as DNA: TGTGCCAGCAGTGAAAGGGAGTTCTTATCCGGGGATGAGCAGTTCTTC. It encodes CASSEREFLSGDEQFF.

This chain links TRBV4-3 with TRBJ1-1; D may be TRBD1 (5 bases). The V end was cut by 1 base, the J end by 8 bases, with 14 bases between. The CDR3 loop spans 14 amino acids. The V gene's germline CDR1 is LGHNA and CDR2 YSLEER. The CDR3 coding sequence is TGCGCCAGCAGCCAAGTAGGAACAGGTAGCGAAGCTTTCTTT. Protein: CASSQVGTGSEAFF.

The chain carries TRBV9 and TRBJ1-4, with 9 positions matching TRBD1. Germline CDR1 is SGDLS and CDR2 is YYNGEE. J was trimmed by 6 bases and V by 4 bases; bases with no gene match: 7. The CDR3 extends over 15 amino acids. CDR3 DNA: TGTGCCAGCAGCCCGGGACAGGGACAAGATGAAAAACTGTTTTTT. This translates into CASSPGQGQDEKLFF.

This clone was observed once. The genes are TRBV7-9 and TRBJ1-5, with TRBD1 matching 9 bases. There are 15 residues in the CDR3. Germline assignment: CDR1 SEHNR and CDR2 FQNEAQ (reference sequence). The V gene end was trimmed by 5 bases and the J gene end by 2 bases; junction bases not matched to a gene: 4. In nucleotides, the CDR3 is TGTGCCAGCAGCCCACAGGGGGCCGGCAATCAGCCCCAGCATTTT. Translating gives CASSPQGAGNQPQHF.

This clone was observed a few times. The gene calls are TRBV15 and TRBJ1-5; D is perhaps TRBD1 (6 bases). This CDR3 contains 16 residues. CDR1 and CDR2 from the germline V gene are LNHNV and YYDKDF (reference sequence). With 8 bases removed from V and 2 bases from J, the gap between germline ends came to 19 bases. DNA of the CDR3: TGTGCCACCGGCACAGGGAGGGATTTCGGCAATCAGCCCCAGCATTTT. It is translated as CATGTGRDFGNQPQHF.

The chain uses TRBV5-6 and TRBJ2-1; D not resolved. The germline gives CDR1 SGHDT, CDR2 YYEEEE. Trimming took off 0 bases at V and 5 bases at J, with 9 bases between the two ends. This CDR3 has 14 amino acids. In DNA, the CDR3 is TGTGCCAGCAGCTTGGGTTTAGCCCACAATGAGCAGTTCTTC. Translating it yields CASSLGLAHNEQFF.

Only a few counts were recorded for this clone. V usage is TRBV2 and J usage is TRBJ1-5, with unresolved D. V lost 2 bases and J 0 bases, leaving 2 bases between the germline ends. The CDR3 extends over 13 amino acids. Looked up from germline, CDR1 is SNHLY and CDR2 is FYNNEI. The CDR3 here is CASSEYSNQPQHF. The DNA of the CDR3 is TGTGCCAGCAGTGAATATAGCAATCAGCCCCAGCATTTT.

The V call is TRBV12-3 or TRBV12-4, the J call TRBJ2-5; tentatively, D is TRBD1 (5 bases). Trimming cost V 9 bases and J 7 bases, with 15 bases left between them. The length of the CDR3 is 12 residues. CDR3 in DNA: TGTGCCAGTGCACCGGGCCAGGGGACCCAGTACTTC. Amino acids: CASAPGQGTQYF.

This clone was seen just once. This sequence joins TRBV2 and TRBJ1-5; 8 nucleotides agree with TRBD1. Germline CDR1 and CDR2: SNHLY and FYNNEI. The CDR3 runs to 16 residues. Trimming removed 5 bases from V and 1 base from J; junction bases left unmatched: 7. The CDR3 coding sequence is TGTGCCAGCAGTTGGACAGGGTTGGGGAGCAATCAGCCCCAGCATTTT. As protein: CASSWTGLGSNQPQHF.

The J gene is TRBJ2-7, the V gene TRBV7-2, with TRBD2 matching over 7 bases. CDR3 length equals 13 residues. Germline V lookup: CDR1 SGHTA, CDR2 FQGNSA. V lost 8 bases to trimming and J lost 4 bases; unmatched junction nucleotides: 8. CDR3 sequence: CASGGRGSYEQYF. The CDR3, as DNA: TGTGCCAGCGGAGGGCGGGGGTCGTACGAGCAGTACTTC.

The chain recombines TRBV4-1 with TRBJ1-2, with a possible D match to TRBD1 (5 bases). The V gene lost 1 base and the J gene lost 4 bases, with 13 bases spanning the gap. In germline, CDR1 is MGHRA, CDR2 YSYEKL. This CDR3 has 15 residues. CDR3 DNA: TGCGCCAGCAGCCAAGGGCCCGGGGGTGGCTATGGCTACACCTTC. It yields the protein CASSQGPGGGYGYTF.

The chain links TRBV5-1 to TRBJ2-5; 12 bases align to TRBD2. V was pared by 5 bases and J by 2 bases, with 13 bases of the junction left unmatched. CDR3 length: 18 residues. Germline V lookup: CDR1 SGHRS, CDR2 YFSETQ. The CDR3 protein is CASSLAPGLAGFQETQYF. The CDR3 nucleotides are TGCGCCAGCAGTCTGGCCCCGGGACTAGCGGGTTTTCAAGAGACCCAGTACTTC.

The chain's CDR3 is CASSWGQGNGNTIYF. The CDR3 nucleotides are TGTGCCAGCAGCTGGGGACAGGGAAATGGAAACACCATATATTTT. This chain links TRBV13 with TRBJ1-3; 9 bases are a match to TRBD1. Per germline, CDR1 PRHDT and CDR2 FYEKMQ (reference sequence). V was pared by 4 bases and J by 3 bases, with 4 bases of the junction left unmatched. The CDR3 covers 15 residues.

This chain connects TRBV6-6 to TRBJ1-1, with TRBD1 as a possible D gene (5 bases). The CDR3 is 13 residues long. The V end lost 6 bases, the J end lost 6 bases, and 14 bases lay between the germline ends. From germline, CDR1 is MNHNY and CDR2 SVGAGI (reference sequence). DNA of the CDR3: TGTGCCAGCAGCCTTACAGGATCCCCTGAAGCTTTCTTT. Translation: CASSLTGSPEAFF.

The CDR3 DNA reads as TGTGCCAGCAGGGGGGAGGGCTATGGCTACACCTTC. Protein sequence: CASRGEGYGYTF. The chain is built from TRBV5-4 and TRBJ1-2; D possibly corresponds to TRBD1 (5 bases). Trimming took 5 bases from V and 4 from J, leaving 9 bases between them. Germline CDR1 and CDR2: SGHNT and YYREEE (reference sequence). This CDR3 has 12 amino acids.

This clone was counted between two and nine times. The V call is TRBV5-1, the J call TRBJ1-2; no clear D gene. Between the trimmed V and J ends, which lost 0 bases and 7 bases, there was a span of 13 bases. CDR3 size: 14 residues. Germline V gives CDR1 SGHRS, CDR2 YFSETQ. CDR3 nucleotides: TGCGCCAGCAGCTTGGGTCAGGAAATAGGTGGCTACACCTTC. It encodes CASSLGQEIGGYTF.

Note on this clone: The sample contains more than one DNA sequence encoding this CDR3. The chain has TRBV5-1 and TRBJ1-2, with TRBD1 identical over 7 bases. V shed 2 bases and J 8 bases; nucleotides not matched to a gene: 3. Germline V gives CDR1 SGHRS, CDR2 YFSETQ. The CDR3 runs to 12 residues. In DNA, the CDR3 is TGCGCCAGCAGCTTCGACAGGGACGGCTACACCTTC. Encoded protein: CASSFDRDGYTF.

The J gene is TRBJ1-2, the V gene TRBV7-4, with 7 bases lining up with TRBD1. This CDR3 has 17 residues. Germline CDR1 reads SGHVT; CDR2 reads SQSDAQ. V lost 0 bases and J lost 4; bases outside the gene matches: 11. The CDR3 coding sequence is TGTGCCAGCAGCTTAGCGCCCGGGACAGATTTTTTCTATGGCTACACCTTC. Its translation: CASSLAPGTDFFYGYTF. Full variable domain (remainder filled in from reference TRBV7-4 and TRBJ1-2): GAGVSQSPRYKVAKRGRDVALRCDSISGHVTLYWYRQTLGQGSEVLTYSQSDAQRDKSGRPSGRFSAERPERSVSTLKIQRTEQGDSAVYLCASSLAPGTDFFYGYTFGSGTRLTVV.

The chain joins TRBV7-2 to TRBJ2-7; 10 positions match TRBD2. The CDR3 spans 17 residues. CDR1 is SGHTA, CDR2 FQGNSA, per germline. The J segment lost 7 bases and the V segment lost 2 bases, leaving 14 bases of the junction unmatched. CDR3 amino acids: CASSLQQGKAGGFEQYF. In nucleotides, the CDR3 is TGTGCCAGCAGCTTACAACAGGGTAAAGCGGGGGGGTTTGAGCAGTACTTC. The complete variable domain, with remaining parts taken from reference TRBV7-2 and TRBJ2-7, reads GAGVSQSPSNKVTEKGKDVELRCDPISGHTALYWYRQSLGQGLEFLIYFQGNSAPDKSGLPSDRFSAERTGGSVSTLTIQRTQQEDSAVYLCASSLQQGKAGGFEQYFGPGTRLTVT.